One sample yielded the 29 T cell receptor beta chains listed below, sequenced in a study of shared clonotypes between healthy human individuals. Method: immunoSEQ multiplex PCR; TCRdb's copy keeps in-frame clones and lacks some. In the table there are approximately 740,000 clones, around 67% of which are singletons. What was sequenced was memory CD4+ T cells sorted from blood. Subset: CD45RA-negative fraction. The receptors originated from a woman aged 25-40 years in good health.

The chain couples TRBV7-9 to TRBJ1-5; no clear D. Germline V gene sequence: CDR1 SEHNR, CDR2 FQNEAQ (reference sequence). This CDR3 comprises 15 residues. Trimming shortened V by 5 bases and J by 5 bases, and 16 bases separated the two germline ends. The CDR3, as DNA: TGTGCCAGCAGCCAGGACTCAGAATGGGATCAGCCCCAGCATTTT. It encodes CASSQDSEWDQPQHF.

The chain employs TRBV28 and TRBJ2-5, with TRBD1 matching over 8 bases. Germline V lookup: CDR1 MDHEN, CDR2 SYDVKM. With V trimmed by 5 bases and J by 3 bases, 2 bases remained unmatched. The CDR3 has 13 amino acids. The DNA of the CDR3 is TGTGCCAGCAGTCTGACAGGGGAAGAGACCCAGTACTTC. Translating it yields CASSLTGEETQYF.

The chain has TRBV19 and TRBJ2-5; 12 bases match TRBD2. The J call is doubtful: the DNA matches TRBJ2-7 better. Germline V gene data show CDR1 as LNHDA and CDR2 as SQIVND (reference sequence). The CDR3 is 14 amino acids. CDR3 sequence: CASGLAGNSYEQYF. CDR3 sequence (DNA): TGTGCCAGTGGACTAGCGGGGAACTCCTACGAGCAGTACTTC.

This chain links TRBV2 with TRBJ2-5; 7 bases are shared with TRBD1. In germline, CDR1 is SNHLY, CDR2 FYNNEI. The CDR3 is made up of 13 amino acids. V shed 6 bases and J 5 bases; nucleotides not matched to a gene: 6. The CDR3, as DNA: TGTGCCAGCAGGAGGGGGCAGGGGGAGACCCAGTACTTC. It yields the protein CASRRGQGETQYF.

CDR3 sequence (DNA): TGTGCCAGCAGCTTATCATCGAACACCGGGGAGCTGTTTTTT. This codes for CASSLSSNTGELFF. The V call is TRBV11-2, the J call TRBJ2-2, with D unclear. Trimming removed 2 bases from V and 0 bases from J, with 4 bases in between. The germline V gene encodes CDR1 SGHAT and CDR2 FQNNGV. This CDR3 comprises 14 residues.

This clone occurred once. The rearrangement uses TRBV5-1 and TRBJ1-1; D gene uncertain. This CDR3 is 13 amino acids long. From germline, CDR1 is SGHRS and CDR2 YFSETQ. The V end was cut by 5 bases, the J end by 1 base, with 9 bases between. The CDR3 bases are TGCGCCAGCAGTGGAACGCAGAACACTGAAGCTTTCTTT. It encodes CASSGTQNTEAFF.

The chain combines TRBV6-1 with TRBJ2-1; 8 bases fit TRBD2. This CDR3 contains 17 residues. V was pared by 2 bases and J by 2 bases, with 8 bases of the junction left unmatched. Per the germline V gene, CDR1 is MNHNS and CDR2 is SASEGT. This chain's CDR3 is CASSESLLAATYNEQFF. As DNA, the CDR3 is TGTGCCAGCAGTGAATCCTTACTAGCGGCCACCTACAATGAGCAGTTCTTC.

This clone was observed a few times. The rearrangement uses TRBV18 and TRBJ2-7, with 9 bases fitting TRBD2. The V gene end was trimmed by 2 bases and the J gene end by 6 bases; junction bases not matched to a gene: 8. From germline, CDR1 is KGHSH and CDR2 LQKENI. The CDR3 consists of 15 residues. The CDR3 reads CASSPVPTTSGEQYF. In DNA, the CDR3 is TGTGCCAGCTCACCAGTTCCTACGACTAGCGGCGAGCAGTACTTC.

The rearrangement joins TRBV7-7 to TRBJ2-7; no firm D call. This CDR3 spans 14 amino acids. Germline V CDR1 and CDR2: SSHAT, FNYEAQ (reference sequence). V was clipped by 5 bases and J by 5 bases, with 16 bases between them. CDR3 sequence reads: CASSPSLGLDEQYF. CDR3 nucleotide sequence: TGTGCCAGCAGCCCATCCCTGGGCTTAGACGAGCAGTACTTC.

The gene calls are TRBV16 and TRBJ2-5, with D uncertain. Trimming left V 2 bases short and J 7 bases short, with 11 bases between. The CDR3 length is 13 residues. Germline CDR1 reads KGHSY; CDR2 reads FQNENV. The CDR3 nucleotides read TGTGCCAGCAGCCAAACAGAGTTGGGGACCCAGTACTTC. Translation: CASSQTELGTQYF.

A word on this clone: The same CDR3 can be traced to other DNA sequences in this sample. The chain couples TRBV29-1 to TRBJ2-3; D perhaps matches TRBD2 (7 bases). Germline CDR1 and CDR2: SQVTM and ANQGSEA. The CDR3 covers 14 residues. V lost 6 bases, J lost 1 base, and 14 bases lay in between. This CDR3 is CSVLRGGGTDTQYF. CDR3 coding DNA: TGCAGCGTCCTCAGAGGGGGGGGCACAGATACGCAGTATTTT.

As regards this clone: This clone may be a read error of a much larger clone one base away. At the DNA level, this CDR3 is encoded by other sequences in the same sample as well. The genes are TRBV7-8 and TRBJ1-1; no definite D call. CDR3 length equals 13 residues. The germline V gene encodes CDR1 SGHVS and CDR2 FQNEAQ. Trimming pared 4 bases from V and 3 bases from J, leaving 9 bases between. The CDR3 DNA reads TGTGCCAGCAGCTCACAGAGGGACACTGAAGCTTTCTTT. Encoded protein: CASSSQRDTEAFF.

The CDR3 reads CASMEGSYEQYF. The CDR3 region has the DNA TGTGCCAGCATGGAGGGATCCTACGAGCAGTACTTC. The chain combines TRBV7-9 with TRBJ2-7; weak D call: TRBD2 (6 bases). Trimming took off 7 bases at V and 1 base at J, with 8 bases between the two ends. The CDR3 contains 12 residues. Germline values: CDR1 SEHNR, CDR2 FQNEAQ (reference sequence).

The rearrangement joins TRBV5-4 to TRBJ2-2, with a tentative D call TRBD2 (6 bases). The CDR3 spans 14 residues. Germline assignment: CDR1 SGHNT and CDR2 YYREEE (reference sequence). The CDR3 is CASSGDPIGGELFF. As DNA, the CDR3 is TGTGCTAGCTCGGGAGACCCCATAGGCGGGGAGCTGTTTTTT.

The chain recombines TRBV6-1 with TRBJ1-2; D is unclear. The CDR3 sequence is 11 residues long. Trimming left V 8 bases short and J 2 bases short, with 6 bases between. Germline loops: CDR1 MNHNS, CDR2 SASEGT. The CDR3 spells CASGANYGYTF. The CDR3 nucleotides are TGTGCCAGCGGCGCAAACTATGGCTACACCTTC.

The gene calls are TRBV5-1 and TRBJ1-4, with a possible D match to TRBD1 (5 bases). Germline V lookup: CDR1 SGHRS, CDR2 YFSETQ. V dropped 3 bases and J dropped 7 bases, with 13 bases sitting between them. The CDR3 consists of 14 residues. The CDR3 is CASSSGDGGEKLFF. CDR3 sequence (DNA): TGCGCCAGCAGCTCCGGGGACGGCGGTGAAAAACTGTTTTTT.

This clone was detected only once. The rearrangement uses TRBV6-1 and TRBJ1-1; D call uncertain. Germline V gene lookup returns CDR1 MNHNS and CDR2 SASEGT. Between the trimmed V and J ends, which lost 6 bases and 3 bases, there was a span of 11 bases. This CDR3 is 13 amino acids long. CDR3 coding DNA: TGTGCCAGCAGCACCCTGGGATACACTGAAGCTTTCTTT. Residues: CASSTLGYTEAFF.

The chain is built from TRBV5-1 and TRBJ2-5; 14 bases fit TRBD2. V was pared by 4 bases and J by 2 bases, with 10 bases of the junction left unmatched. The CDR3 extends over 18 amino acids. Germline-derived CDR1 and CDR2 are SGHRS and YFSETQ. The CDR3 protein is CASSPGTSGRFRQETQYF. The CDR3 DNA is TGCGCCAGCAGCCCCGGGACTAGCGGGAGATTTAGGCAAGAGACCCAGTACTTC.

This clone was observed a few times. The chain couples TRBV7-2 to TRBJ1-2, with a possible D match to TRBD1 (5 bases). CDR1 SGHTA and CDR2 FQGNSA come from the germline V gene. V shed 5 bases and J shed 4 bases, with 14 bases lying between them. The CDR3 length is 14 residues. The CDR3 DNA sequence: TGTGCCAGCAGCATGGGACGCTCCTCCTATGGCTACACCTTC. It codes for CASSMGRSSYGYTF. The full variable domain, with the rest looked up from reference TRBV7-2 and TRBJ1-2, is GAGVSQSPSNKVTEKGKDVELRCDPISGHTALYWYRQSLGQGLEFLIYFQGNSAPDKSGLPSDRFSAERTGGSVSTLTIQRTQQEDSAVYLCASSMGRSSYGYTFGSGTRLTVV.

There are a few counts of this clone. DNA of the CDR3: TGTGCCAGCAGTGAAATGTTCAGTTCCCAAGAGACCCAGTACTTC. Protein sequence: CASSEMFSSQETQYF. The V call is TRBV6-1, the J call TRBJ2-5; D not certain. The CDR3 spans 15 residues. The V gene lost 2 bases and the J gene lost 1 base, with 11 bases spanning the gap. Germline V gives CDR1 MNHNS, CDR2 SASEGT.

Turning to this clone: Additional DNA sequences in this sample encode the identical CDR3. The chain links TRBV5-1 to TRBJ2-5; no clear D gene. V lost 0 bases and J lost 2, with 11 bases in between. This CDR3 is 15 amino acids long. Germline V CDR1 and CDR2: SGHRS, YFSETQ. CDR3 coding DNA: TGCGCCAGCAGCTTGGACCCGGGCTATCAAGAGACCCAGTACTTC. Its translation: CASSLDPGYQETQYF.

This sequence joins TRBV28 and TRBJ2-5; D possibly corresponds to TRBD1 (8 bases). V was clipped by 3 bases and J by 2 bases, with 16 bases between them. Germline assignment: CDR1 MDHEN and CDR2 SYDVKM. CDR3 length: 16 residues. CDR3 region: CASSFRTRTGQETQYF. CDR3 nucleotides: TGTGCCAGCAGTTTCCGGACTAGGACAGGGCAAGAGACCCAGTACTTC.

The J gene is TRBJ2-7, the V gene TRBV7-2; 7 nucleotides match TRBD2. The V gene end was trimmed by 5 bases and the J gene end by 2 bases; junction bases not matched to a gene: 9. CDR1 and CDR2 from the germline V gene are SGHTA and FQGNSA. CDR3 size: 15 residues. This CDR3 reads CASSIWGGGPYEQYF. DNA of the CDR3: TGTGCCAGCAGCATCTGGGGGGGAGGGCCCTACGAGCAGTACTTC.

In DNA form, the CDR3 reads TGTGCCAGTAGCACCGGCCCTTTCGGGGGGTTTACAGATACGCAGTATTTT. The encoded protein is CASSTGPFGGFTDTQYF. The V gene is TRBV19, the J gene TRBJ2-3; 7 bases agree with TRBD2. The germline V gene encodes CDR1 LNHDA and CDR2 SQIVND (reference sequence). The CDR3 totals 17 residues. V shed 6 bases and J 3 bases; nucleotides not matched to a gene: 15.

This chain uses TRBV19 with TRBJ2-3; 10 nucleotides line up with TRBD2. V lost 3 bases and J lost 4; bases outside the gene matches: 4. Germline CDR1 LNHDA, CDR2 SQIVND (reference sequence). The CDR3 sequence is 15 residues long. CDR3 in amino acids: CASSISSGRSDTQYF. CDR3 DNA: TGTGCCAGTAGTATTTCTAGCGGGAGATCAGATACGCAGTATTTT.

This sequence joins TRBV7-8 and TRBJ2-2, with TRBD2 matching over 10 bases. J gave up 11 bases and V 1 base, and 7 bases lay outside the gene matches. Germline-derived CDR1 and CDR2 are SGHVS and FQNEAQ. This CDR3 has 15 residues. CDR3 region: CASSLVLAGVGELFF. The CDR3 DNA is TGTGCCAGCAGCTTAGTTCTAGCGGGGGTTGGAGAGCTGTTTTTT.

The rearrangement links TRBV5-1 to TRBJ2-3; D could derive from TRBD1 or TRBD2 (5 bases each). Germline values: CDR1 SGHRS, CDR2 YFSETQ. V was clipped by 3 bases and J by 4 bases, with 12 bases between them. This CDR3 is 14 amino acids long. This chain's CDR3 is CASSYVRDADTQYF. The CDR3 coding sequence is TGCGCCAGCAGCTACGTCCGGGACGCAGATACGCAGTATTTT.

The genes are TRBV5-6 and TRBJ2-3; D is undetermined. V lost 0 bases and J lost 0, with 5 bases in between. The CDR3 has 14 amino acids. Germline CDR1 and CDR2: SGHDT and YYEEEE. The CDR3 nucleotides read TGTGCCAGCAGCTTGGCTGGAAGCACAGATACGCAGTATTTT. This encodes CASSLAGSTDTQYF.

The V and J genes are TRBV4-2 and TRBJ1-2, with TRBD1 matching over 10 bases. V lost 1 base to trimming and J lost 3 bases; unmatched junction nucleotides: 5. This CDR3 is 16 amino acids long. CDR1 and CDR2 (germline): LGHNA, YNFKEQ. The CDR3 here is CASSQVPGTGDYGYTF. The CDR3 DNA reads as TGTGCCAGCAGCCAAGTTCCCGGGACAGGGGACTATGGCTACACCTTC.